This entry is about one TCR beta chain. The study drew participants aged about 18 to 95 years from 20 to 30 US areas. Donors were grouped by their self-reported clinical history. Resolution of symptoms, clearance, or two negative PCRs was present in recovered Cohort 3 donors. This record comes from a study of blood T cell repertoires in COVID-19. Germline CDR1 is LNHNV and CDR2 is YYDKDF (reference sequence). The CDR3 length is 15 residues. V shed 0 bases and J 8 bases; nucleotides not matched to a gene: 7. The table came from immunoSEQ multiplex PCR; TCRdb's copy has only in-frame clones and leaves some out. The sample records approximately 450,000 clones, approximately 90% being singletons.

Sequencing input: PBMCs or T cells enriched from blood (not recorded which). The sequence was obtained from a man between 25 and 39 years old who had recovered from COVID-19. The rearrangement uses TRBV15 and TRBJ2-1; 7 bases match TRBD1. The DNA of the CDR3 is TGTGCCACCAGCAGAGATCCTACAGGGGCTGATGAGCAGTTCTTC. Encoded protein: CATSRDPTGADEQFF.